This TCR beta chain was sequenced during a study of shared clonotypes between healthy human individuals. Germline CDR1 MNHEY, CDR2 SVGAGI. Germline trimming cut 4 bases from V and 1 base from J; bases unmatched to any gene: 4. The CDR3 is made up of 16 amino acids. About this clone: Its specificity is not known.

Among the donors, all were Caucasian adults who lived in Nashville, Tennessee. A split of CD4+ cells into CD45RA+ naive and CD45RA-negative memory subsets was performed. Profiling relied on immunoSEQ multiplex PCR, and the TCRdb table lists in-frame clones only, not all of them. Of millions of clones in the sample, roughly 95% were seen once. Study-level points and caveats: The study found about 5% of naive CD4 clonotypes shared across several donors.

This rearrangement joins TRBV6-5 to TRBJ2-5; 12 bases align to TRBD2. Specimen: naive CD4+ T cells sorted from blood. As to subset: CD45RA+ positively selected. This TCR was recovered from a man younger than 35 in good health. CDR3: CASSFGLAGIQETQYF. The CDR3 bases are TGTGCCAGCAGTTTCGGACTAGCGGGAATCCAAGAGACCCAGTACTTC.